One and the same sample provided the 4 T cell receptor beta chains below, sequenced in a study of blood T cell repertoires in COVID-19. Libraries were prepared by immunoSEQ multiplex PCR; TCRdb keeps only in-frame clonotypes and omits some of them. This sample has 300,000 or so clones; 83% occur once, and the top ten carry approximately 1.2%. The sequenced sample consisted of peripheral blood. Receptors were obtained from a woman aged 45 to 65 with acute or convalescent COVID-19.

This chain links TRBV18 with TRBJ1-5; D perhaps matches TRBD1 (5 bases). The CDR3 totals 16 residues. Trimming removed 3 bases from V and 2 bases from J, with 14 bases in between. Germline V gene data show CDR1 as KGHSH and CDR2 as LQKENI. As DNA, the CDR3 is TGTGCCAGCTCACCGCTAACAGGTGGGGGCAATCAGCCCCAGCATTTT. Encoded protein: CASSPLTGGGNQPQHF. The full variable domain, in which reference TRBV18 and TRBJ1-5 provide the parts outside the CDR3, is NAGVMQNPRHLVRRRGQEARLRCSPMKGHSHVYWYRQLPEEGLKFMVYLQKENIIDESGMPKERFSAEFPKEGPSILRIQQVVRGDSAAYFCASSPLTGGGNQPQHFGDGTRLSIL.

This clone showed up just once. V gene TRBV4-3 combines with J gene TRBJ2-5; 7 bases are a match to TRBD1. The germline V gene encodes CDR1 LGHNA and CDR2 YSLEER. The CDR3 extends over 15 amino acids. Trimming took 5 bases from V and 2 from J; bases not matched to a gene: 8. CDR3: CASSEGTGQQETQYF. The DNA of the CDR3 is TGCGCCAGCAGCGAAGGGACGGGACAGCAAGAGACCCAGTACTTC.

The J gene is TRBJ1-1, the V gene TRBV4-2; D gene ambiguous. V was cut by 4 bases and J by 9 bases, with 15 bases left in between. The CDR3 contains 13 residues. Germline CDR1 is LGHNA and CDR2 is YNFKEQ. In nucleotides, the CDR3 is TGTGCCAGCAGCCTTCAGACGGACTTTAAAGCTTTCTTT. This codes for CASSLQTDFKAFF.

The chain combines TRBV7-9 with TRBJ1-6; the match to TRBD1 covers 8 bases. The CDR3 spans 16 residues. The V segment lost 6 bases and the J segment 7 bases; nucleotides outside the gene matches: 11. CDR1 and CDR2 (germline): SEHNR, FQNEAQ (reference sequence). The CDR3 loop reads CASRYGGQGRNSPLHF. The CDR3 region has the DNA TGTGCCAGCAGGTATGGAGGACAGGGCCGGAATTCACCCCTCCACTTT.